Listed below are T cell receptor beta chains from one sample, sequenced in a study of immune evolution from preneoplasia to lung adenocarcinoma. Some clones are missing from TCRdb's copy, which holds only in-frame ones; the method was immunoSEQ multiplex PCR. The data show approximately 11,000 clones, about 78% seen once. Sequencing input: FFPE minimally invasive lung adenocarcinoma tissue. The receptors were sampled from a person aged 60-79 years with lung adenocarcinoma. The CDR3 runs from the conserved cysteine through the conserved F or W. Fields, in order: CDR3 DNA, CDR3 protein, D gene, V gene, J gene, clone size. D genes are given only for firm matches. Not every row has a clone size; where given, it reads once, few, many or a size class.

TGTGCCAGCAGCGTAGGGGCGGGTTTGAACACTGAAGCTTTCTTT	CASSVGAGLNTEAFF	.	TRBV9	TRBJ1-1	few
TGTGCCAGCAGCTCCCGGTTGGCCGTACCATTCTCTGGAAACACCATATATTTT	CASSSRLAVPFSGNTIYF	.	TRBV7-3	TRBJ1-3	.
TGTGCCAGCAGCTTAATGGGGACTAGCGCCTACAATGAGCAGTTCTTC	CASSLMGTSAYNEQFF	TRBD2	TRBV7-3	TRBJ2-1	.
TGTGCCAGCAGTTTAGCCCTCTTTGCAGGGGAAGGGTACAATGAGCAGTTCTTC	CASSLALFAGEGYNEQFF	.	TRBV28	TRBJ2-1	.
TGTGCCAGTAGTATCCGGACAAAATACAATGAGCAGTTCTTC	CASSIRTKYNEQFF	.	TRBV19	TRBJ2-1	.
TGTGCCAGCAGCTTAATGGGTGCCCTAAACACTGAAGCTTTCTTT	CASSLMGALNTEAFF	.	TRBV7-2	TRBJ1-1	.
TGTGCCAGCAGCCTTCACGCGGACAGCGAGCAGTACTTC	CASSLHADSEQYF	.	TRBV9	TRBJ2-7	.
TGTGCCAGCAGCCCCAGGAGGCAAGGTACGCAGTATTTT	CASSPRRQGTQYF	.	TRBV14	TRBJ2-3	once
TGTGCCAGCAGCTTGAGTCTAGCGGGGCACAATGAGCAGTTCTTC	CASSLSLAGHNEQFF	TRBD2	TRBV5-6	TRBJ2-1	.
TGTGCCAGCAGTGACCGGGCGGGGGACACCGGGGAGCTGTTTTTT	CASSDRAGDTGELFF	TRBD2	TRBV6-4	TRBJ2-2	.
TGCGCCAGCAGCTTGGTAGGCGGGGGAACCCAAGAGACCCAGTACTTC	CASSLVGGGTQETQYF	TRBD2	TRBV5-1	TRBJ2-5	.
TGTGCCAGCAGAGAGCGGGGGGACCACTACGAGCAGTACTTC	CASRERGDHYEQYF	TRBD2	TRBV7-2	TRBJ2-7	.
TGTGCCAGCTCACCACGGTCAGGGGAAGATCAGCCCCAGCATTTT	CASSPRSGEDQPQHF	.	TRBV18	TRBJ1-5	.
TGCGCCAGCAGCTTGGTGGCAGTACCAGCGCCCGGGGAGCTGTTTTTT	CASSLVAVPAPGELFF	.	TRBV5-1	TRBJ2-2	.
TGTGCCAGCAGTGAAGCGTGGGGGATCGCCGGGGAGCTGTTTTTT	CASSEAWGIAGELFF	.	TRBV2	TRBJ2-2	.
TGTGCCAGCAAGGGACAGGGTCTCGGAACCGGGGAGCTGTTTTTT	CASKGQGLGTGELFF	TRBD1	TRBV25-1	TRBJ2-2	.
TGTGCCAGCAGTGTCCGGGAGAACACTGAAGCTTTCTTT	CASSVRENTEAFF	.	TRBV27	TRBJ1-1	.
TGTGCCAGCAGTTTAACAGGGGCGGGGGACACTGAAGCTTTCTTT	CASSLTGAGDTEAFF	TRBD1	TRBV28	TRBJ1-1	.
TGCGCCAGCAGGCCTCCTGGACAGGGGGGTTCCTACGAGCAGTACTTC	CASRPPGQGGSYEQYF	TRBD1	TRBV5-1	TRBJ2-7	few
TGTGCCAGCAGCCTGGGACTAGCTGGGGCCGGGGAGCTGTTTTTT	CASSLGLAGAGELFF	TRBD2	TRBV11-2	TRBJ2-2	.
TGTGCCAGCAGCCAGCAGAAGAACCCCTACGAGCAGTACTTC	CASSQQKNPYEQYF	.	TRBV14	TRBJ2-7	.
TGTGCCAGCAGCTTAGGGCAAGATTCAGAGACCCAGTACTTC	CASSLGQDSETQYF	.	TRBV7-9	TRBJ2-5	.
TGCACCCCCTCGGAGGCCCAGTACTTC	CTPSEAQYF	.	TRBV20-1	TRBJ2-5	.
TGTGCCAGCACCTTGCCTTCAACTAATGAAAAACTGTTTTTT	CASTLPSTNEKLFF	.	TRBV6-6	TRBJ1-4	.
TGTGCCAGCAGCTTAGCCGGGACTAGCGACTACGAGCAGTACTTC	CASSLAGTSDYEQYF	TRBD2	TRBV11-2	TRBJ2-7	.
TGTGCCAGCAGTGGGGGGGGAACTAGCAATCAGCCCCAGCATTTT	CASSGGGTSNQPQHF	.	TRBV6-1	TRBJ1-5	.
TGTGCCAGCAGCCCACGAGTGGGGGGCTCTGGAAACACCATATATTTT	CASSPRVGGSGNTIYF	.	TRBV9	TRBJ1-3	.
TGTGCCAGCAGCCCTAGTAGAGCAGATACGCAGTATTTT	CASSPSRADTQYF	.	TRBV7-2	TRBJ2-3	.
TGTGCCAGTAGTATGAACAGACACACTGAAGCTTTCTTT	CASSMNRHTEAFF	.	TRBV19	TRBJ1-1	.
TGCGCCAGCAGCCAGTCATCCCAGACGGGGGATTCACCCCTCCACTTT	CASSQSSQTGDSPLHF	.	TRBV4-1	TRBJ1-6	.
TGCAGTGGGGAGCAGCAAGAGACCCAGTACTTC	CSGEQQETQYF	.	TRBV20-1	TRBJ2-5	.
TGTGCCAGCAGTTCTGACAGGGTGGGGTCCTACAATGAGCAGTTCTTC	CASSSDRVGSYNEQFF	TRBD1	TRBV6-6	TRBJ2-1	.
TGTGCCAGCAGCTTAGCGTCGAGGCACAATGAGCAGTTCTTC	CASSLASRHNEQFF	.	TRBV7-9	TRBJ2-1	.
TGTGCCAGCAGCCCAACAGTCCTTGGAGGGACTGAAGCTTTCTTT	CASSPTVLGGTEAFF	.	TRBV5-6	TRBJ1-1	.
TGTGCCAGCAGCTTAGTATGGTACGAGCAGTACTTC	CASSLVWYEQYF	.	TRBV7-2	TRBJ2-7	.
TGTGCCAGCAGCTTGGCAGGCCTTGTCGGCTACACCTTC	CASSLAGLVGYTF	.	TRBV7-9	TRBJ1-2	once
TGTGCCAGACCGCCACAGGGCAAGAGTACTAGCAATCAGCCCCAGCATTTT	CARPPQGKSTSNQPQHF	.	TRBV28	TRBJ1-5	.